The rows below give T cell receptor beta chains drawn from one sample of a study of OX40 agonist ivuxolimab in advanced cancers. Libraries were prepared by immunoSEQ multiplex PCR; TCRdb keeps only in-frame clonotypes and omits some of them. The sample has tens of thousands of clones, approximately 84% seen once. The sequencing used CD4+ or CD8+ T cells sorted from blood, collected in a trial of the OX40 agonist ivuxolimab. Every receptor here comes from an adult with an advanced solid tumor such as melanoma, head and neck, liver or kidney cancer. Each CDR3 is given with its conserved first and last residue. Each record gives: D gene, clone size, J gene, V gene, CDR3 DNA, CDR3 protein. D genes are given only for firm matches. For some rows the clone size is stated as once, few or many, or as a class when expanded; others skip it.

d_call: .
clone_size: .
j_call: TRBJ1-2
v_call: TRBV5-1
cdr3_nt: TGCGCCAGCAGCTTGGGGATCCAGGGTATCTATGGCTACACCTTC
cdr3_aa: CASSLGIQGIYGYTF

d_call: .
clone_size: .
j_call: TRBJ2-5
v_call: TRBV5-5
cdr3_nt: TGTGCCAGCAGCTTGGCCCTGAGTCTGATAGAGACCCAGTACTTC
cdr3_aa: CASSLALSLIETQYF

d_call: .
clone_size: few
j_call: TRBJ2-6
v_call: TRBV7-2
cdr3_nt: TGTGCCAGCAGCCAACAAGTATCAGGGGCCAACGTCCTGACTTTC
cdr3_aa: CASSQQVSGANVLTF

d_call: TRBD1
clone_size: .
j_call: TRBJ2-1
v_call: TRBV19
cdr3_nt: TGTGCCAGTAGTGCCGGGACAGGGCCGAATGAGCAGTTCTTC
cdr3_aa: CASSAGTGPNEQFF

d_call: TRBD1
clone_size: .
j_call: TRBJ1-2
v_call: TRBV6-1
cdr3_nt: TGTGCCAGCATGAGGACAGGGGGTGGCTATGGCTACACCTTC
cdr3_aa: CASMRTGGGYGYTF

d_call: .
clone_size: .
j_call: TRBJ1-4
v_call: TRBV5-4
cdr3_nt: TGTGCCAGCAGCCAGTCACACATCTTTGCAACTAATGAAAAACTGTTTTTT
cdr3_aa: CASSQSHIFATNEKLFF

d_call: .
clone_size: .
j_call: TRBJ1-1
v_call: TRBV6-1
cdr3_nt: TGTGCCAGCAGTGAATACTGGGGAGGAGTTGAAGCTTTCTTT
cdr3_aa: CASSEYWGGVEAFF

d_call: .
clone_size: .
j_call: TRBJ1-4
v_call: TRBV2
cdr3_nt: TGTGCCAGCAGGGCCGGTGAAAAACTGTTTTTT
cdr3_aa: CASRAGEKLFF

d_call: .
clone_size: .
j_call: TRBJ1-2
v_call: TRBV14
cdr3_nt: TGTGCCAGCAGCCCAAATATCGGCTTTAACTATGGCTACACCTTC
cdr3_aa: CASSPNIGFNYGYTF

d_call: TRBD2
clone_size: .
j_call: TRBJ2-1
v_call: TRBV18
cdr3_nt: TGTGCCAGCTCAAAGGGACTAGCGGGAGACAATGAGCAGTTCTTC
cdr3_aa: CASSKGLAGDNEQFF

d_call: .
clone_size: .
j_call: TRBJ1-4
v_call: TRBV11-2
cdr3_nt: TGTGCCAGCAGCGCCCAAAGGGACGGTGAAAAACTGTTTTTT
cdr3_aa: CASSAQRDGEKLFF

d_call: .
clone_size: .
j_call: TRBJ1-1
v_call: TRBV6-4
cdr3_nt: TGTGCCAGCAGTGCCGGGGGTGGTACTGAAGCTTTCTTT
cdr3_aa: CASSAGGGTEAFF

d_call: .
clone_size: .
j_call: TRBJ1-5
v_call: TRBV2
cdr3_nt: TGTGCCAGCAGTGCTGTGACAGAGAATCAGCCCCAGCATTTT
cdr3_aa: CASSAVTENQPQHF

d_call: TRBD1
clone_size: once
j_call: TRBJ1-2
v_call: TRBV5-5
cdr3_nt: TGTGCCAGCAGTTTGGACAGGGACGGCTACACCTTC
cdr3_aa: CASSLDRDGYTF

d_call: .
clone_size: once
j_call: TRBJ2-5
v_call: TRBV2
cdr3_nt: TGTGCCAGCAGTTTGACAGTCAGCCAAGAGACCCAGTACTTC
cdr3_aa: CASSLTVSQETQYF

d_call: .
clone_size: .
j_call: TRBJ2-1
v_call: TRBV15
cdr3_nt: TGTGCCACCAGCGGACGAGTGGGGATCAATGAGCAGTTCTTC
cdr3_aa: CATSGRVGINEQFF

d_call: .
clone_size: .
j_call: TRBJ1-2
v_call: TRBV5-1
cdr3_nt: TGCGCCAGCAGCTTAAGCAACTATGGCTACACCTTC
cdr3_aa: CASSLSNYGYTF

d_call: .
clone_size: .
j_call: TRBJ2-5
v_call: TRBV4-2
cdr3_nt: TGTGCCAGCAGCCCCGGAGGAAGTCAAGAGACCCAGTACTTC
cdr3_aa: CASSPGGSQETQYF

d_call: TRBD1
clone_size: .
j_call: TRBJ2-1
v_call: TRBV18
cdr3_nt: TGTGCCAGCTCACTTACGACAGGGGGCAATGAGCAGTTCTTC
cdr3_aa: CASSLTTGGNEQFF

d_call: .
clone_size: .
j_call: TRBJ1-1
v_call: TRBV27
cdr3_nt: TGTGCCAGCAGTCCTCCCAGACTGGCAGAAGCTTTCTTT
cdr3_aa: CASSPPRLAEAFF

d_call: TRBD2
clone_size: .
j_call: TRBJ2-2
v_call: TRBV5-4
cdr3_nt: TGTGCCAGCAGCTTGTGGGCTAGCGGGCGCACCGGGGAGCTGTTTTTT
cdr3_aa: CASSLWASGRTGELFF

d_call: .
clone_size: .
j_call: TRBJ2-1
v_call: TRBV7-2
cdr3_nt: TGTGCCAGCAGCTTATGGGGCCTAACCTACAATGAGCAGTTCTTC
cdr3_aa: CASSLWGLTYNEQFF

d_call: .
clone_size: .
j_call: TRBJ1-1
v_call: TRBV30
cdr3_nt: TGTGCCTGGAGTCACCAAAGGGGACGGGAAGCTTTCTTT
cdr3_aa: CAWSHQRGREAFF

d_call: .
clone_size: .
j_call: TRBJ1-2
v_call: TRBV19
cdr3_nt: TGTGCCAGTAGTATTTATCCGGAATGGGGATATGGCTACACCTTC
cdr3_aa: CASSIYPEWGYGYTF

d_call: TRBD1
clone_size: once
j_call: TRBJ1-5
v_call: TRBV19
cdr3_nt: TGTGCCAGTAGTACCCGCCCGGGCAGGGGGCTATATAGCAATCAGCCCCAGCATTTT
cdr3_aa: CASSTRPGRGLYSNQPQHF

d_call: .
clone_size: few
j_call: TRBJ1-1
v_call: TRBV16
cdr3_nt: TGTGCCAGCTCCCGGGACACCAACACTGAAGCTTTCTTT
cdr3_aa: CASSRDTNTEAFF

d_call: TRBD1
clone_size: once
j_call: TRBJ2-4
v_call: TRBV7-9
cdr3_nt: TGTGCCAGCAGCTTAAGGACAGGGGGACAGCCGAAAAACATTCAGTACTTC
cdr3_aa: CASSLRTGGQPKNIQYF

d_call: TRBD2
clone_size: .
j_call: TRBJ2-5
v_call: TRBV25-1
cdr3_nt: TGTGCCAGCAGTGATGCCACGCGGGGGGGCCGGGAGACCCAGTACTTC
cdr3_aa: CASSDATRGGRETQYF

d_call: .
clone_size: .
j_call: TRBJ2-5
v_call: TRBV13
cdr3_nt: TGTGCCAGCAGCTTATGGGGTGTGGGGGAGACCCAGTACTTC
cdr3_aa: CASSLWGVGETQYF

d_call: .
clone_size: .
j_call: TRBJ2-1
v_call: TRBV18
cdr3_nt: TGTGCCAGCTCACCAATGGCGGGGCAGGGCGTCAATGAGCAGTTCTTC
cdr3_aa: CASSPMAGQGVNEQFF

d_call: .
clone_size: .
j_call: TRBJ2-7
v_call: TRBV7-6
cdr3_nt: TGTGCCAGCAGCCCGGGACTCCCAGCCTACGAGCAGTACTTC
cdr3_aa: CASSPGLPAYEQYF

d_call: TRBD2
clone_size: .
j_call: TRBJ2-1
v_call: TRBV6-5
cdr3_nt: TGTGCCAGCAGTTCCTCATACGGGGGGGCCCCCGGTGAGCAGTTCTTC
cdr3_aa: CASSSSYGGAPGEQFF

d_call: TRBD1
clone_size: few
j_call: TRBJ1-4
v_call: TRBV11-2
cdr3_nt: TGTGCCAGCAGCCCTCTTCAGGGGGGCGATGAAAAACTGTTTTTT
cdr3_aa: CASSPLQGGDEKLFF

d_call: .
clone_size: .
j_call: TRBJ2-7
v_call: TRBV19
cdr3_nt: TGTGCCAGTAGTGCCGATACGGCGGCCTCCTACGAGCAGTACTTC
cdr3_aa: CASSADTAASYEQYF

d_call: .
clone_size: once
j_call: TRBJ1-1
v_call: TRBV7-9
cdr3_nt: TGTGCCAGCAGGGATAGTGGTAACACTGAAGCTTTCTTT
cdr3_aa: CASRDSGNTEAFF

d_call: .
clone_size: .
j_call: TRBJ2-2
v_call: TRBV2
cdr3_nt: TGTGCCAGCAGTGATGGAGGGGTCGTCGGGGAGCTGTTTTTT
cdr3_aa: CASSDGGVVGELFF

d_call: .
clone_size: .
j_call: TRBJ2-3
v_call: TRBV6-6
cdr3_nt: TGTGCCAGCAGAGCCAGCAGCACAGATACGCAGTATTTT
cdr3_aa: CASRASSTDTQYF

d_call: .
clone_size: few
j_call: TRBJ1-1
v_call: TRBV28
cdr3_nt: TGTGCCAGCAGGACGGGGGCAGGGTCCTTACGGAGGGCTTTCTTT
cdr3_aa: CASRTGAGSLRRAFF

d_call: .
clone_size: few
j_call: TRBJ1-5
v_call: TRBV7-2
cdr3_nt: TGTGCCAGCAGCTCTACCTGGGGGAATCAGCCCCAGCATTTT
cdr3_aa: CASSSTWGNQPQHF

d_call: .
clone_size: .
j_call: TRBJ1-2
v_call: TRBV5-1
cdr3_nt: TGCGCCAGCAGCACGGGGATTGCACAAAACTATGGCTACACCTTC
cdr3_aa: CASSTGIAQNYGYTF

d_call: TRBD2
clone_size: .
j_call: TRBJ2-5
v_call: TRBV11-2
cdr3_nt: TGTGCCAGCAGCTCCACTAGCGGGGGGGTACAAGAGACCCAGTACTTC
cdr3_aa: CASSSTSGGVQETQYF

d_call: .
clone_size: .
j_call: TRBJ1-1
v_call: TRBV6-6
cdr3_nt: TGTGCCAGCAGGTCCGACGGAGGGATGAACACTGAAGCTTTCTTT
cdr3_aa: CASRSDGGMNTEAFF

d_call: .
clone_size: .
j_call: TRBJ1-1
v_call: TRBV27
cdr3_nt: TGTGCCAGCACTCCTTCCTGGGGTTTAAACACTGAAGCTTTCTTT
cdr3_aa: CASTPSWGLNTEAFF

d_call: TRBD1
clone_size: .
j_call: TRBJ1-1
v_call: TRBV10-3
cdr3_nt: TGTGCCATCAGTCGTACAGGGGACACTGAAGCTTTCTTT
cdr3_aa: CAISRTGDTEAFF

d_call: TRBD2
clone_size: .
j_call: TRBJ2-1
v_call: TRBV7-3
cdr3_nt: TGTGCCAGCAGCTCGGGACTAGCGGGGGACTACAATGAGCAGTTCTTC
cdr3_aa: CASSSGLAGDYNEQFF

d_call: TRBD1
clone_size: .
j_call: TRBJ2-6
v_call: TRBV27
cdr3_nt: TGTGCCAGCAGTTTAGGGACAGGGGGTGGGGCCAACGTCCTGACTTTC
cdr3_aa: CASSLGTGGGANVLTF

d_call: .
clone_size: .
j_call: TRBJ2-2
v_call: TRBV7-8
cdr3_nt: TGTGCCAGCAGCCCTATACAGGGGAGGGCCGGGGAGCTGTTTTTT
cdr3_aa: CASSPIQGRAGELFF

d_call: TRBD1
clone_size: .
j_call: TRBJ1-2
v_call: TRBV6-1
cdr3_nt: TGTGCCAGCAGTGAATGGGGACAGGGCGGCTATGGCTACACCTTC
cdr3_aa: CASSEWGQGGYGYTF

d_call: .
clone_size: .
j_call: TRBJ1-3
v_call: TRBV15
cdr3_nt: TGTGCCACCAGCAGAGGAGACAAAACGGCTGGAAACACCATATATTTT
cdr3_aa: CATSRGDKTAGNTIYF

d_call: TRBD2
clone_size: .
j_call: TRBJ2-1
v_call: TRBV5-4
cdr3_nt: TGTGCCAGCAGCTTAGGACTAGCGGGAGGCAATGAGCAGTTCTTC
cdr3_aa: CASSLGLAGGNEQFF

d_call: TRBD1
clone_size: .
j_call: TRBJ1-2
v_call: TRBV5-1
cdr3_nt: TGCGCCAGCAGCACTACAGGGGACTATGGCTACACCTTC
cdr3_aa: CASSTTGDYGYTF

d_call: .
clone_size: .
j_call: TRBJ1-4
v_call: TRBV20-1
cdr3_nt: TGCAGTGCTAGAGGGGATGAAAAACTGTTTTTT
cdr3_aa: CSARGDEKLFF

d_call: TRBD1
clone_size: .
j_call: TRBJ2-5
v_call: TRBV7-9
cdr3_nt: TGTGCCAGCAGCCTCGGACAGGGAAGGTACCAAGAGACCCAGTACTTC
cdr3_aa: CASSLGQGRYQETQYF

d_call: .
clone_size: .
j_call: TRBJ2-1
v_call: TRBV5-1
cdr3_nt: TGCGCCAGCAGCTTGGGGACTTCTGAGCAGTTCTTC
cdr3_aa: CASSLGTSEQFF

d_call: TRBD2
clone_size: .
j_call: TRBJ2-1
v_call: TRBV7-9
cdr3_nt: TGTGCCAGCAGGGCGCTAAGACTAGCGGGAGGGAATGAGCAGTTCTTC
cdr3_aa: CASRALRLAGGNEQFF

d_call: .
clone_size: once
j_call: TRBJ2-7
v_call: TRBV5-4
cdr3_nt: TGTGCCAGCAGCTTAGGTGGGGTGACCTACGAGCAGTACTTC
cdr3_aa: CASSLGGVTYEQYF

d_call: .
clone_size: .
j_call: TRBJ1-2
v_call: TRBV3-2
cdr3_nt: TGTGCCAAAATAAATGGCTACACCTTC
cdr3_aa: CAKINGYTF

d_call: .
clone_size: .
j_call: TRBJ1-4
v_call: TRBV11-3
cdr3_nt: TGTGCCAGCAGCCCTGGGGACGGTAATGAAAAACTGTTTTTT
cdr3_aa: CASSPGDGNEKLFF

d_call: .
clone_size: medium-sized
j_call: TRBJ1-2
v_call: TRBV29-1
cdr3_nt: TGCAGCGTTGAATCCCTCTCTTATGGCTACACCTTC
cdr3_aa: CSVESLSYGYTF